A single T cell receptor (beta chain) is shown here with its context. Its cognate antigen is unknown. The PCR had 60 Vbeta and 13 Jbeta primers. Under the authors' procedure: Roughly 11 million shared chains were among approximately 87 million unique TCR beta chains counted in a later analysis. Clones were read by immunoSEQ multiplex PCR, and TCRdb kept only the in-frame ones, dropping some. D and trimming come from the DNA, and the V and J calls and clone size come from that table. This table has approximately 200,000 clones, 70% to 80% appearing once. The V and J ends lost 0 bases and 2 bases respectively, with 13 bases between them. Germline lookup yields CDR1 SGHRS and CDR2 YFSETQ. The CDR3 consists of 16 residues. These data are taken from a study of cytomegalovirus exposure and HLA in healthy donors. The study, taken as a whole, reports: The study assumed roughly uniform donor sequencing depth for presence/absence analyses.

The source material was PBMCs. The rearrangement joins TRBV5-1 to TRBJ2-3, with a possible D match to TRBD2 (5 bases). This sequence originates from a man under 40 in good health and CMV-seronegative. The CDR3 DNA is TGCGCCAGCAGCTTGGATGCAGGAGGCAACACAGATACGCAGTATTTT. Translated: CASSLDAGGNTDTQYF.